The 18 T cell receptor beta chains listed next were all sequenced from one sample in a study of PD-1 blockade in classical Hodgkin lymphoma. Assay: immunoSEQ multiplex PCR; the TCRdb copy retains only in-frame clones and omits some. The table lists about 35,000 clones, roughly three quarters of them singletons. With no exception, relapse followed autologous stem cell transplantation in all patients, and brentuximab vedotin exposure varied. The starting material was peripheral blood mononuclear cells (PBMCs), obtained before the second cycle of nivolumab. All receptors derive from a human donor with classical Hodgkin lymphoma.

The CDR3 is CASSQDPGVPAGELFF. The CDR3 DNA sequence: TGTGCCAGCAGCCAAGATCCCGGGGTCCCCGCCGGGGAGCTGTTTTTT. V gene TRBV4-2 combines with J gene TRBJ2-2, with D possibly being TRBD2 (5 bases). Germline lookup yields CDR1 LGHNA and CDR2 YNFKEQ. With 0 bases removed from V and 6 bases from J, the gap between germline ends came to 14 bases. The CDR3 spans 16 residues.

This sequence joins TRBV11-3 and TRBJ2-3; 8 bases are shared with TRBD2. Germline V CDR1 and CDR2: SGHNT, YENEEA. This CDR3 spans 16 amino acids. With V trimmed by 7 bases and J by 2 bases, 11 bases remained unmatched. The CDR3 spells CASTPVASGFTDTQYF. In nucleotides, the CDR3 is TGTGCCAGCACCCCAGTGGCTAGCGGGTTCACAGATACGCAGTATTTT.

The chain recombines TRBV5-4 with TRBJ2-7; TRBD1 is a possible D gene (6 bases). The CDR3 length is 15 residues. The V end was cut by 2 bases, the J end by 6 bases, with 18 bases between. The V gene's germline CDR1 is SGHNT and CDR2 YYREEE (reference sequence). The CDR3 region has the DNA TGTGCCAGCAGCTTACGGGACAATGCCCCGGGCGAGCAGTACTTC. This sequence encodes CASSLRDNAPGEQYF.

The rearrangement joins TRBV7-2 to TRBJ2-1, with TRBD2 identical over 13 bases. V dropped 0 bases and J dropped 4; count of bases not matched to a gene: 3. Germline lookup yields CDR1 SGHTA and CDR2 FQGNSA. CDR3 size: 17 residues. The CDR3 reads CASSLAGTSGTYNEQFF. The CDR3 region has the DNA TGTGCCAGCAGCTTAGCGGGGACTAGCGGGACATACAATGAGCAGTTCTTC.

The V gene is TRBV5-6, the J gene TRBJ2-7; D is ambiguous. This CDR3 is built from 11 residues. CDR1 SGHDT and CDR2 YYEEEE come from the germline V gene. V shed 0 bases and J shed 4 bases, with 2 bases lying between them. CDR3 sequence reads: CASSLGYEQYF. CDR3 coding DNA: TGTGCCAGCAGCTTGGGTTACGAGCAGTACTTC.

There are a few counts of this clone. The rearrangement links TRBV4-1 to TRBJ1-5; D gene uncertain. CDR1 and CDR2 from the germline V gene are MGHRA and YSYEKL. The CDR3 has 14 amino acids. V dropped 4 bases and J dropped 0 bases, with 7 bases sitting between them. The CDR3 coding sequence is TGCGCCAGCAGCCGGCCCGATAGCAATCAGCCCCAGCATTTT. It codes for CASSRPDSNQPQHF.

This chain uses TRBV6-5 with TRBJ2-7; 12 bases fit TRBD2. V dropped 5 bases and J dropped 2; count of bases not matched to a gene: 1. The CDR3 has 14 residues. The V gene's germline CDR1 is MNHEY and CDR2 SVGAGI. The CDR3 DNA reads TGTGCCAGCAGTCGACTAGCGGGGGCCTACGAGCAGTACTTC. It encodes CASSRLAGAYEQYF.

The rearrangement joins TRBV2 to TRBJ2-7, with D maybe TRBD1 (6 bases). CDR3 size: 14 residues. Germline V gene lookup returns CDR1 SNHLY and CDR2 FYNNEI. V lost 2 bases and J 0 bases, leaving 8 bases between the germline ends. CDR3 nucleotides: TGTGCCAGCAGTGAACAGGGGTTCTCCTACGAGCAGTACTTC. Translation gives CASSEQGFSYEQYF.

The J gene is TRBJ1-4, the V gene TRBV10-3, with TRBD1 matching 9 bases. There are 14 residues in the CDR3. J was trimmed by 7 bases and V by 8 bases; bases with no gene match: 8. The germline gives CDR1 ENHRY, CDR2 SYGVKD. CDR3 loop: CAIAPTGGGEKLFF. The CDR3 DNA reads as TGTGCCATCGCCCCGACAGGGGGAGGTGAAAAACTGTTTTTT.

The rearrangement uses TRBV15 and TRBJ2-3; 7 bases are shared with TRBD2. CDR3 size: 14 residues. After removal of 0 bases from V and 8 bases from J, the junction contained 5 bases not matched to a gene. Germline V lookup: CDR1 LNHNV, CDR2 YYDKDF (reference sequence). The CDR3 loop is CATSRDRGVGTQYF. The CDR3 region has the DNA TGTGCCACCAGCAGAGATCGGGGGGTCGGTACGCAGTATTTT.

This chain connects TRBV4-3 to TRBJ2-1; TRBD2 matches at 10 bases. The length of the CDR3 is 16 residues. Germline CDR1 LGHNA, CDR2 YSLEER. J lost 7 bases, V lost 4 bases, and 10 bases had no gene match. The DNA for the CDR3 is TGCGCCAGCAGCCGCCACCTAGCGGGAGAATCGAATGAGCAGTTCTTC. The encoded protein is CASSRHLAGESNEQFF.

V usage is TRBV6-5 and J usage is TRBJ1-5; tentative D call: TRBD1 (5 bases). This CDR3 has 13 residues. Trimming took off 10 bases at V and 2 bases at J, with 12 bases between the two ends. The V gene's germline CDR1 is MNHEY and CDR2 SVGAGI. Here the CDR3 reads CAISETGNQPQHF. The CDR3 nucleotides read TGTGCCATCAGCGAGACAGGCAATCAGCCCCAGCATTTT.

This clone has just a few counts. This chain links TRBV18 with TRBJ1-1, with D perhaps matching TRBD1 (5 bases). This CDR3 region has 13 residues. Germline-derived CDR1 and CDR2 are KGHSH and LQKENI. V was clipped by 8 bases and J by 4 bases, with 14 bases between them. CDR3 sequence (DNA): TGTGCCAGCGCCCGAGGGGCTGGCACTGAAGCTTTCTTT. Translating gives CASARGAGTEAFF.

This clone was picked up one time. The genes are TRBV20-1 and TRBJ2-5; D is undetermined. The CDR3 contains 11 residues. Germline V CDR1 and CDR2: DFQATT, SNEGSKA (reference sequence). The V end lost 1 base, the J end lost 4 bases, and 4 bases lay between the germline ends. The CDR3 reads CSARVGETQYF. CDR3 in DNA: TGCAGTGCTAGAGTTGGAGAGACCCAGTACTTC.

The V and J genes are TRBV7-2 and TRBJ1-1, with D unclear. The V end lost 4 bases, the J end lost 1 base, and 7 bases lay between the germline ends. The CDR3 loop spans 13 amino acids. Germline-derived CDR1 and CDR2 are SGHTA and FQGNSA. The CDR3 is CASSWWPNTEAFF. DNA for the CDR3: TGTGCCAGCAGCTGGTGGCCGAACACTGAAGCTTTCTTT.

The chain links TRBV28 to TRBJ1-1; D is unclear. The CDR3 covers 11 residues. Trimming cost V 4 bases and J 11 bases, with 11 bases left between them. Germline V gene data show CDR1 as MDHEN and CDR2 as SYDVKM. The CDR3 here is CASSSPLEAFF. The CDR3 DNA reads TGTGCCAGCAGTTCCCCCCTCGAGGCTTTCTTT.

The CDR3 region has the DNA TGTGCCTGGGGGGCTTTGACCCTCCACTTT. Protein product: CAWGALTLHF. The chain combines TRBV30 with TRBJ1-6; D is perhaps TRBD1 (5 bases). This CDR3 has 10 residues. Germline CDR1 GTSNPN, CDR2 SVGIG (reference sequence). The V end was cut by 5 bases, the J end by 14 bases, with 10 bases between.

V and J are TRBV7-9 and TRBJ1-6; D is undetermined. CDR3 size: 14 residues. The germline V gene has CDR1 SEHNR and CDR2 FQNEAQ (reference sequence). The V end lost 1 base, the J end lost 4 bases, and 5 bases lay between the germline ends. The CDR3 spells CASSLEQYNSPLHF. The CDR3 nucleotides read TGTGCCAGCAGCTTAGAGCAGTATAATTCACCCCTCCACTTT.